A single sample gave rise to the 11 T cell receptor beta chains below, sequenced in a study of response to subunit inactivated influenza vaccine. TCRdb used MiXCR to reprocess the RT-PCR reads, holding one entry per CDR3 protein. This sample yields a few hundred thousand distinct CDR3 sequences, of which 20% to 25% are seen a single time; roughly a tenth belongs to the top ten. The sample here was PBMCs from blood, taken about 20 months after vaccination. All receptors derive from a man aged 50 to 69 who received an inactivated influenza vaccine.

This clonotype was recorded at least ten times. This chain links TRBV12-3 or TRBV12-4 with TRBJ1-1; 10 bases agree with TRBD1. The CDR3 totals 17 residues. With 6 bases clipped from V and 3 bases from J, the junction kept 13 bases outside the gene matches. The CDR3 sequence: CASRRGDRGRRDTEAFF. In nucleotides, the CDR3 is TGTGCCAGCAGGCGGGGGGACAGGGGACGTCGGGACACTGAAGCTTTCTTT.

V is TRBV5-1 and J is TRBJ2-7; 7 bases map to TRBD1. This CDR3 has 15 residues. Germline assignment: CDR1 SGHRS and CDR2 YFSETQ. Trimming cost V 4 bases and J 4 bases; bases outside gene matches: 11. The CDR3 is CASSRAGTVFYEQYF. The CDR3, as DNA: TGCGCCAGCAGCCGCGCTGGGACAGTTTTTTACGAGCAGTACTTC. Full variable domain (remainder filled in from reference TRBV5-1 and TRBJ2-7): KAGVTQTPRYLIKTRGQQVTLSCSPISGHRSVSWYQQTPGQGLQFLFEYFSETQRNKGNFPGRFSGRQFSNSRSEMNVSTLELGDSALYLCASSRAGTVFYEQYFGPGTRLTVT.

This clonotype has only a few counts. This chain connects TRBV10-3 to TRBJ1-1, with no clear D. CDR1 is ENHRY, CDR2 SYGVKD, per germline. Trimming cost V 7 bases and J 1 base, with 4 bases left between them. This CDR3 comprises 11 residues. CDR3 nucleotide sequence: TGTGCCATCAAGGGGAACACTGAAGCTTTCTTT. This codes for CAIKGNTEAFF.

This clonotype appeared a few times. V is TRBV15 and J is TRBJ1-5; D perhaps matches TRBD1 (5 bases). Trimming stripped 0 bases from V and 7 bases from J, with 13 bases between. From germline, CDR1 is LNHNV and CDR2 YYDKDF (reference sequence). The CDR3 runs 15 residues. The CDR3 nucleotides are TGTGCCACCAGCAGAGACTCGGTTCCAGGGCAGCCCCAGCATTTT. It yields the protein CATSRDSVPGQPQHF.

This clonotype was found a few times. The CDR3 nucleotides are TGTGCCACCAGCAGCATGGAGGTCGGCAATCAGCCCCAGCATTTT. Amino acids: CATSSMEVGNQPQHF. V and J are TRBV15 and TRBJ1-5, with D hard to call. The ends were cut back, 3 bases at V and 2 bases at J, with 11 bases in the middle. CDR3 length: 15 amino acids. Germline assignment: CDR1 LNHNV and CDR2 YYDKDF (reference sequence). Variable domain in full (rest from reference TRBV15 and TRBJ1-5): DAMVIQNPRYQVTQFGKPVTLSCSQTLNHNVMYWYQQKSSQAPKLLFHYYDKDFNNEADTPDNFQSRRPNTSFCFLDIRSPGLGDTAMYLCATSSMEVGNQPQHFGDGTRLSIL.

This clonotype was recorded many times. The DNA for the CDR3 is TGCAGTGCCCCGCGGACTAGCGCCGTCACCGGGGAGCTGTTTTTT. It translates to CSAPRTSAVTGELFF. The chain has TRBV20-1 and TRBJ2-2; 9 bases are shared with TRBD2. This CDR3 has 15 residues. CDR1 is DFQATT and CDR2 is SNEGSKA in the germline V gene (reference sequence). Losses at the gene ends were 6 bases for V and 4 bases for J; bases not matched to a gene: 9.

This clonotype was observed at least ten times. This rearrangement joins TRBV6-6 to TRBJ2-3, with a weak D call TRBD2 (5 bases). V was trimmed by 8 bases and J by 0 bases, leaving 12 bases between them. CDR1 and CDR2 from the germline V gene are MNHNY and SVGAGI (reference sequence). This CDR3 contains 14 residues. The CDR3 loop is CASGGGTSTDTQYF. CDR3 nucleotides: TGTGCCAGCGGAGGAGGTACTAGCACAGATACGCAGTATTTT.

This clonotype was seen more than once but under ten times. The chain is built from TRBV7-2 and TRBJ2-7; no firm D call. The CDR3 is 11 amino acids. Germline CDR1 and CDR2: SGHTA and FQGNSA. V gave up 1 base and J gave up 12 bases, with 10 bases separating them. The DNA for the CDR3 is TGTGCCAGCAGCTTAGGGGTCTGGGGGTACTTC. The encoded protein is CASSLGVWGYF.

This clonotype came up many times. The chain joins TRBV7-2 to TRBJ1-2; D not certain. From germline, CDR1 is SGHTA and CDR2 FQGNSA. Trimming shortened V by 5 bases and J by 7 bases, and 14 bases separated the two germline ends. There are 13 residues in the CDR3. The CDR3 region has the DNA TGTGCCAGCAGCCCTGGGCCTGGGCCTGGCTACACCTTC. Amino acids: CASSPGPGPGYTF.

CDR3 in DNA: TGTGCCAGCAGCCGGACTAGCGGGACCTCCTACAATGAGCAGTTCTTC. Its protein is CASSRTSGTSYNEQFF. The V call is TRBV6-1, the J call TRBJ2-1; 12 nucleotides align to TRBD2. V trimming: 6 bases; J trimming: 0 bases; junction bases outside the gene matches: 3. Germline V gene sequence: CDR1 MNHNS, CDR2 SASEGT. CDR3 length: 16 residues.

This clonotype was found a few times. The V gene is TRBV20-1, the J gene TRBJ2-1, with 14 nucleotides matching TRBD2. CDR1 and CDR2 (germline): DFQATT, SNEGSKA (reference sequence). There are 16 residues in the CDR3. The V segment lost 3 bases and the J segment 8 bases; nucleotides outside the gene matches: 9. This chain's CDR3 is CSARGTSGGLRDEQFF. In DNA form, the CDR3 reads TGCAGTGCTAGGGGGACTAGCGGGGGACTCAGGGATGAGCAGTTCTTC.